Detailed here is one T cell receptor (beta chain). Unique molecular identifiers tagged the TCRbeta library. TCRdb redid the calling of the PCR reads with MiXCR, one entry per CDR3 protein. In the table there are about 640,000 distinct CDR3 sequences, about 15% of which are singletons. Trimming removed 1 base from V and 2 bases from J, with 10 bases in between. The CDR3 runs to 15 residues. CDR1 and CDR2 from the germline V gene are SGHNT and YENEEA. The sample belongs to a study of T-cell reconstitution after alpha-beta-depleted transplantation in children. This specimen consisted of PBMCs from the stem cell graft donor, obtained from the stem cell graft. The chain uses TRBV11-3 and TRBJ2-3; maybe TRBD2 (5 bases). The TCR sequence derives from a human donor who donated a stem cell graft to a child with acute myeloid leukemia. The CDR3 DNA reads as TGTGCCAGCAGCTTAGGAGACGGGGTCACAGATACGCAGTATTTT. It is translated as CASSLGDGVTDTQYF. The whole variable domain, filled in from reference TRBV11-3 and TRBJ2-3, reads EAGVVQSPRYKIIEKKQPVAFWCNPISGHNTLYWYLQNLGQGPELLIRYENEEAVDDSQLPKDRFSAERLKGVDSTLKIQPAELGDSAVYLCASSLGDGVTDTQYFGPGTRLTVL.